This entry concerns a single T cell receptor (beta chain). This record belongs to a study of blood T cell repertoires in COVID-19. This CDR3 has 16 residues. Between the trimmed V and J ends, which lost 2 bases and 4 bases, there was a span of 14 bases. The V gene's germline CDR1 is KGHDR and CDR2 SFDVKD. Profiled with immunoSEQ multiplex PCR; TCRdb holds only in-frame clones, not every one. The sample yields fewer than 300,000 clones, approximately 90% seen once. Individuals drawn from 24 US areas were roughly 18 to 89 years old. Participant reports of clinical history set cohort assignment. Two negative PCRs, clearance, or symptom resolution were required of recovered Cohort 3 donors.

The J gene is TRBJ1-5, the V gene TRBV24-1, with TRBD1 as a possible D gene (6 bases). This sequence was found in a man aged 35 to 55 who had recovered from COVID-19. The sequencing input was PBMCs or T cells enriched from blood (not recorded which). CDR3 sequence (DNA): TGTGCCACCAGTGATTCCGGGACATTGACAAATCAGCCCCAGCATTTT. Its translation is CATSDSGTLTNQPQHF.